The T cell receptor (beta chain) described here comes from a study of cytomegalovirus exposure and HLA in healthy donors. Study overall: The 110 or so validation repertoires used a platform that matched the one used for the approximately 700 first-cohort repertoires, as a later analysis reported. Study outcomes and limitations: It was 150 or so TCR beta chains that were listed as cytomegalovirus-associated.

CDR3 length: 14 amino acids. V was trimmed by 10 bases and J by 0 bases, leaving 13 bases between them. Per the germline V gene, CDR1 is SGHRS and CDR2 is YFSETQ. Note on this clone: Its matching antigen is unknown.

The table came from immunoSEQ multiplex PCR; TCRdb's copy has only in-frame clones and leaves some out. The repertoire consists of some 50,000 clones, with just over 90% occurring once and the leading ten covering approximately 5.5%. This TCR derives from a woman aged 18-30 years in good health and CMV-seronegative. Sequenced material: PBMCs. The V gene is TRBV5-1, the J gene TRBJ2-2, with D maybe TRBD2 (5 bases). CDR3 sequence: CASRAETNTGELFF. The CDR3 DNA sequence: TGCGCCTCGAGGGCCGAAACGAACACCGGGGAGCTGTTTTTT.